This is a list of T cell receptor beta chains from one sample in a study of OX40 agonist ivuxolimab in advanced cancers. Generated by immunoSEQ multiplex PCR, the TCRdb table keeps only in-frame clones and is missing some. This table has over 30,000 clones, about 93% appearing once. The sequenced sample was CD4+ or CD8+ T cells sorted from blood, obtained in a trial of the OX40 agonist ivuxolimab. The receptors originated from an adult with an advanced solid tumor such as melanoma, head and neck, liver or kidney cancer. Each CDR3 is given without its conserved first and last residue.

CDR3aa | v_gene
ASRAPGQPYNEQF | TRBV6-6
SFRPGTSGYNEQF | TRBV29-1
ASASVNYGYT | TRBV2
ASRLLTWEGNTEAF | TRBV28
ASSQDHAQQGLSDTQY | TRBV14
ASMGVSTEAF | TRBV6-1
ASRGGERSEKLF | TRBV6-5
ASSFSGNTIY | TRBV5-4
ASSLWTDTDTQY | TRBV28
ASSFRTGISGNTIY | TRBV7-8
AISEGQGETREQY | TRBV10-3
ASSLSPGLGYTIY | TRBV7-2
ASSSKRTQETQY | TRBV5-4
ASSEVPSVPYEQY | TRBV6-1
ASSELTDTQY | TRBV2
ASSYRGRNQPQH | TRBV19
ASSLASGLYNEQF | TRBV7-2
ASSSGDIQY | TRBV18
ASNKYRVGNQPQH | TRBV5-8
ASSPDRRAYGYT | TRBV19
ASSPHRGSTEAF | TRBV28
ASSLGGEDYNEQF | TRBV5-1
ATRDSSSYEQY | TRBV6-5
ASSPASGGASDTQY | TRBV18
AISDGTGGAGELF | TRBV10-3
ASSLKTPGYSNQPQH | TRBV27
ASSMGSLNTEAF | TRBV19
ASRKERDRETQY | TRBV6-1
ASRKGGSSGANVLT | TRBV28
ASSLDPTDTQY | TRBV7-9
ASSLNPPGSTGELF | TRBV11-3
ASRYRDTNQPQH | TRBV19
ASSQLYEETQY | TRBV14
ASSALGLGSPLH | TRBV9
ASSRDRGREKLF | TRBV6-5
ASSQESGDGYT | TRBV4-1
AWSGGFIQGAEQY | TRBV30
ASSIQDTYTGELF | TRBV9
AWGRGSNQPQH | TRBV30
ASSRDRDYEQY | TRBV6-6
ASSTRLAGGDEQF | TRBV7-9
ASSRQGFLSGYT | TRBV28
ASSTQTEKLF | TRBV19
ASSARLAGGGETQY | TRBV5-1
ASSFTSGRGQGNEQF | TRBV5-4
ASSSRRGDTGELF | TRBV7-9